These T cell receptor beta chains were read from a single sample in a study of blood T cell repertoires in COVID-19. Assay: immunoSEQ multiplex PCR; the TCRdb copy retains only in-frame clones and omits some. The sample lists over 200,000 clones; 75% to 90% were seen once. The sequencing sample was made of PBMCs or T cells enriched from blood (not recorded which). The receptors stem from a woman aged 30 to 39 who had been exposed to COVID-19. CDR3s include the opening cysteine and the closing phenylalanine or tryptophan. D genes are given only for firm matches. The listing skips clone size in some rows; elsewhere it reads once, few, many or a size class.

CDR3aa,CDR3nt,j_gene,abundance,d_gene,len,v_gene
CASSLSPGQYGAMNTEAFF,TGTGCCAGCAGCCTAAGCCCGGGACAATACGGGGCTATGAACACTGAAGCTTTCTTT,TRBJ1-1,-,-,19,TRBV7-9
CASRLGTANTEAFF,TGTGCCAGCAGACTTGGGACAGCGAACACTGAAGCTTTCTTT,TRBJ1-1,-,TRBD1,14,TRBV27
CASSEFGSGRWNEQFF,TGTGCCAGCAGTGAATTTGGTAGCGGGAGATGGAATGAGCAGTTCTTC,TRBJ2-1,-,TRBD2,16,TRBV2
CASSVDGGRAYNEQFF,TGTGCCAGCAGCGTAGATGGCGGGAGGGCCTACAATGAGCAGTTCTTC,TRBJ2-1,-,TRBD2,16,TRBV9
CASSQEGDRADTEAFF,TGCGCCAGCAGCCAAGAAGGCGACAGGGCGGACACTGAAGCTTTCTTT,TRBJ1-1,once,TRBD1,16,TRBV4-1
CASSPRTGESSYEQYF,TGTGCCAGCAGCCCACGGACAGGGGAAAGCTCCTACGAGCAGTACTTC,TRBJ2-7,-,TRBD1,16,TRBV7-6
CASSPTGAMNTEAFF,TGCGCCAGCAGCCCGACAGGGGCCATGAACACTGAAGCTTTCTTT,TRBJ1-1,-,TRBD1,15,TRBV5-1
CASSFISEPRNTEAFF,TGTGCCAGCAGTTTTATTTCCGAGCCTCGAAACACTGAAGCTTTCTTT,TRBJ1-1,-,-,16,TRBV5-6
CASSSQSANTGELFF,TGTGCCAGCAGCTCCCAAAGCGCGAACACCGGGGAGCTGTTTTTT,TRBJ2-2,-,-,15,TRBV11-2
CASSETTSGRGETQYF,TGTGCCAGCAGTGAAACGACTAGCGGGAGGGGAGAGACCCAGTACTTC,TRBJ2-5,-,TRBD2,16,TRBV25-1
CATQPGGGFGHQETQYF,TGCGCCACCCAACCCGGCGGAGGTTTTGGGCATCAAGAGACCCAGTACTTC,TRBJ2-5,-,-,17,TRBV5-1
CAIRPTGVNSPLHF,TGTGCCATCAGGCCGACAGGGGTTAATTCACCCCTCCACTTT,TRBJ1-6,-,TRBD1,14,TRBV10-3
CASSFSGASFEQYF,TGTGCCAGCAGTTTTTCAGGGGCCTCGTTTGAGCAGTACTTC,TRBJ2-7,-,-,14,TRBV27
CASERGYRGRNEQFF,TGTGCCAGTGAAAGGGGGTATCGCGGGAGGAATGAGCAGTTCTTC,TRBJ2-1,-,TRBD2,15,TRBV19
CANRPGGNTEAFF,TGTGCCAATCGACCCGGGGGGAACACTGAAGCTTTCTTT,TRBJ1-1,-,-,13,TRBV7-9
CASGLVITGIKNGGYTF,TGTGCTAGTGGTTTGGTAATCACGGGAATCAAGAACGGTGGCTACACCTTC,TRBJ1-2,-,-,17,TRBV12-5
CASSDRDRLLDTQYF,TGTGCCAGCAGCGACCGGGACAGGCTTCTAGATACGCAGTATTTT,TRBJ2-3,once,TRBD1,15,TRBV7-9
CATSSGQGADQPQHF,TGTGCCACCAGCAGCGGACAGGGGGCCGATCAGCCCCAGCATTTT,TRBJ1-5,-,TRBD1,15,TRBV15
CASSLQPLNTGELFF,TGCGCCAGCAGCTTACAACCTCTGAACACCGGGGAGCTGTTTTTT,TRBJ2-2,-,-,15,TRBV5-1
CASSAGVSYNEQFF,TGTGCCAGCAGTGCGGGAGTATCCTACAATGAGCAGTTCTTC,TRBJ2-1,once,TRBD2,14,TRBV6-6
CASSLIGDQPQHF,TGCGCCAGCAGCTTGATCGGGGATCAGCCCCAGCATTTT,TRBJ1-5,-,-,13,TRBV5-1
CASRRTVPGDGQFF,TGTGCCAGCAGAAGGACAGTACCAGGAGACGGGCAGTTCTTC,TRBJ2-1,-,-,14,TRBV6-5
CASSLWAAPRVNTEAFF,TGTGCCAGCAGTTTATGGGCGGCTCCTCGAGTAAACACTGAAGCTTTCTTT,TRBJ1-1,-,-,17,TRBV28
CSVAGQGQAFF,TGCAGCGTTGCGGGACAGGGACAAGCTTTCTTT,TRBJ1-1,-,TRBD1,11,TRBV29-1
CASSLGRGSLAQHF,TGTGCCAGCAGCTTAGGCCGAGGGAGTTTAGCCCAGCATTTT,TRBJ1-5,-,-,14,TRBV11-2
CASSVGQGTEAFF,TGTGCCAGCAGCGTGGGACAGGGGACTGAAGCTTTCTTT,TRBJ1-1,-,TRBD1,13,TRBV7-2
CASSQPSGLANSYEQYF,TGTGCCAGCAGCCAGCCCTCGGGACTAGCGAACTCCTACGAGCAGTACTTC,TRBJ2-7,-,TRBD2,17,TRBV16
CASSLTYGTDNEQFF,TGCGCCAGCAGCTTGACATACGGGACTGACAATGAGCAGTTCTTC,TRBJ2-1,-,-,15,TRBV5-1
CAWGGGSGEKLFF,TGTGCCTGGGGGGGAGGGAGCGGTGAAAAACTGTTTTTT,TRBJ1-4,-,-,13,TRBV30
CASSAETRGSGTQYF,TGTGCCAGCAGCGCAGAAACCAGGGGGTCGGGGACCCAGTACTTC,TRBJ2-5,-,TRBD1,15,TRBV11-2
CASNRDREAPLSTDTQYF,TGTGCCAGTAATCGGGACAGAGAGGCACCTCTTAGCACAGATACGCAGTATTTT,TRBJ2-3,-,TRBD1,18,TRBV19
CASSPRTSGNTGELFF,TGCGCCAGCAGCCCCCGGACTAGCGGGAACACCGGGGAGCTGTTTTTT,TRBJ2-2,few,TRBD2,16,TRBV5-1
CASSQVGTSGRTSYNEQFF,TGTGCCAGCAGCCAAGTGGGGACTAGCGGGAGAACCTCCTACAATGAGCAGTTCTTC,TRBJ2-1,-,TRBD2,19,TRBV4-2
CASRPDSGSYSNEQFF,TGTGCCAGCAGGCCAGATAGCGGGAGCTACTCCAATGAGCAGTTCTTC,TRBJ2-1,-,TRBD2,16,TRBV2
CATSDPTGWKETQYF,TGTGCCACCAGTGACCCGACAGGGTGGAAAGAGACCCAGTACTTC,TRBJ2-5,-,TRBD1,15,TRBV24-1
CATSRDRGGDYGYTF,TGTGCCACCAGCAGAGATCGGGGAGGGGACTATGGCTACACCTTC,TRBJ1-2,once,-,15,TRBV15
CTSSQDREELAKNIQYF,TGCACCAGCAGCCAAGATCGAGAAGAACTAGCCAAAAACATTCAGTACTTC,TRBJ2-4,-,-,17,TRBV1
CASSLALREADWGNEQFF,TGTGCCAGCAGCTTGGCGTTGCGGGAGGCCGATTGGGGGAATGAGCAGTTCTTC,TRBJ2-1,-,TRBD2,18,TRBV5-4
CASSYSPRAETQYF,TGTGCCAGCAGTTACTCGCCTAGAGCAGAGACCCAGTACTTC,TRBJ2-5,-,-,14,TRBV6-5
CASSLTGQISNQPQHF,TGTGCCAGCAGCTTAACGGGACAGATTAGCAATCAGCCCCAGCATTTT,TRBJ1-5,-,TRBD1,16,TRBV7-2
CAIRGTLEADTQYF,TGTGCCATCAGGGGGACTCTGGAGGCAGATACGCAGTATTTT,TRBJ2-3,-,-,14,TRBV10-3
CASSQDGRATNYGYTF,TGTGCCAGCAGCCAAGATGGTCGCGCCACTAACTATGGCTACACCTTC,TRBJ1-2,-,-,16,TRBV3-1/TRBV3-2
CASSQELSYWTARNQPQHF,TGCGCCAGCAGCCAAGAATTGTCCTACTGGACAGCGCGTAATCAGCCCCAGCATTTT,TRBJ1-5,-,-,19,TRBV4-1
CASTSPEEAFF,TGTGCCAGCACCTCCCCGGAGGAAGCTTTCTTT,TRBJ1-1,once,-,11,TRBV13
CASRGQGGEKLFF,TGTGCCAGCAGGGGCCAGGGAGGCGAAAAACTGTTTTTT,TRBJ1-4,-,-,13,TRBV7-2
CAWQPRDGKYTEAFF,TGTGCCTGGCAGCCGCGGGACGGTAAATACACTGAAGCTTTCTTT,TRBJ1-1,-,-,15,TRBV30
CASSSRQSSGNTIYF,TGTGCCAGCAGCTCCCGACAGAGCTCTGGAAACACCATATATTTT,TRBJ1-3,-,-,15,TRBV9
CASSSRVGQPQHF,TGTGCCAGCAGCTCCAGGGTTGGTCAGCCCCAGCATTTT,TRBJ1-5,-,-,13,TRBV7-9
CSVERQGSGYGYTF,TGCAGCGTTGAGCGACAGGGATCGGGGTATGGCTACACCTTC,TRBJ1-2,once,TRBD1,14,TRBV29-1
CASSLLLGARGNTIYF,TGTGCCAGCAGTTTATTGCTGGGGGCGCGCGGAAACACCATATATTTT,TRBJ1-3,-,-,16,TRBV28
CASSYRDSYEQYF,TGTGCCAGCAGTTACCGGGACAGCTACGAGCAGTACTTC,TRBJ2-7,-,TRBD1,13,TRBV2
CASTPGGVDYGYTF,TGCGCCAGCACACCGGGGGGGGTCGACTATGGCTACACCTTC,TRBJ1-2,-,-,14,TRBV4-1
CASSVNEVSRSEQFF,TGTGCCAGCAGCGTAAATGAGGTATCGAGGAGTGAGCAGTTCTTC,TRBJ2-1,-,-,15,TRBV9
CASSYHRGFNGYTF,TGTGCCAGCAGCTACCATCGGGGGTTTAATGGCTACACCTTC,TRBJ1-2,-,-,14,TRBV5-8
CASSSRGSLNTEAFF,TGCGCCAGCAGCTCCAGGGGTTCCCTGAACACTGAAGCTTTCTTT,TRBJ1-1,-,-,15,TRBV5-1